A selection of T cell receptor beta chains follows, all from one sample in a study of blood T cells in healthy people across ages. TCRdb called the 5' RACE reads again in MiXCR, with one record for every CDR3 protein. This sample has approximately 810,000 distinct CDR3 sequences; under 40% occur once, and the top ten carry roughly 13%. Sample: blood. These receptors all come from a man aged 18 to 30 in good health. CDR3s include the opening cysteine and the closing phenylalanine or tryptophan. D genes are given only for firm matches. Size is stated for part of the rows, as once, few or many counts, or as a class when the clone is expanded.

v_call	d_call	clone_size	j_call	cdr3_aa	cdr3_nt
TRBV27	-	-	TRBJ1-2	CASRGAGAGYGYPF	TGTGCCAGCAGGGGGGCAGGGGCGGGCTATGGCTACCCCTTC
TRBV28	-	few	TRBJ1-5	CASSFGRVDQPQHF	TGTGCCAGCAGTTTCGGCAGGGTGGATCAGCCCCAGCATTTT
TRBV10-3	-	-	TRBJ1-1	CAISKKQEMNTEAFF	TGTGCCATCAGTAAAAAACAGGAAATGAACACTGAAGCTTTCTTT
TRBV18	-	few	TRBJ2-3	CASAPGDFTQYF	TGTGCCAGCGCACCAGGGGATTTTACGCAGTATTTT
TRBV27	TRBD1	-	TRBJ1-4	CASSFGRGQRDEKLFF	TGTGCCAGCAGTTTTGGCAGGGGGCAACGCGATGAAAAACTGTTTTTT
TRBV4-3	-	few	TRBJ2-7	CASSQDHRAGSYEQYF	TGCGCCAGCAGCCAAGATCACAGGGCGGGCTCCTACGAGCAGTACTTC
TRBV2	-	few	TRBJ2-5	CASSPGGYQETQYF	TGTGCCAGCAGTCCCGGCGGCTACCAAGAGACCCAGTACTTC
TRBV3-1	-	-	TRBJ2-1	CASSQGWESSYNEQFF	TGTGCCAGCAGCCAAGGATGGGAGAGCTCCTACAATGAGCAGTTCTTC
TRBV7-2	-	-	TRBJ2-7	CASSLVGASLSGEQYF	TGTGCCAGCAGCTTAGTAGGGGCTAGTCTGTCAGGCGAGCAGTACTTC
TRBV6-4	-	-	TRBJ1-6	CASRLRSPPHF	TGTGCCAGCAGATTGAGATCACCCCCCCACTTT